Below are 2 T cell receptor beta chains sequenced from a single sample in a study of cytotoxic CD8 clonotypes in ibrutinib-treated CLL. The assay was immunoSEQ multiplex PCR, and TCRdb's table has in-frame clones only and misses some. Altogether over 120,000 clones are present, over 75% being singletons, with the ten largest covering less than 8.5%. The sequenced sample was PBMCs, obtained after 36 months of ibrutinib treatment. The receptor source for this set is a human donor with chronic lymphocytic leukemia.

The V and J genes are TRBV25-1 and TRBJ1-6; possible D gene TRBD1, 5 bases. This CDR3 has 14 residues. With 6 bases removed from V and 0 bases from J, the gap between germline ends came to 6 bases. Germline V lookup: CDR1 MGHDK, CDR2 SYGVNS. The CDR3 DNA reads as TGTGCCAGCAGGGGGCGCTCCTATAATTCACCCCTCCACTTT. The encoded protein is CASRGRSYNSPLHF.

This sequence joins TRBV2 and TRBJ2-4, with 8 bases that match TRBD1. This CDR3 region has 15 residues. With 1 base clipped from V and 8 bases from J, the junction kept 7 bases outside the gene matches. From germline, CDR1 is SNHLY and CDR2 FYNNEI. The CDR3 protein is CASSEEGQGADIQYF. CDR3 coding DNA: TGTGCCAGCAGTGAAGAGGGGCAGGGGGCCGACATTCAGTACTTC.